The 16 T cell receptor beta chains presented below share a single source sample, sequenced in a study of CD8+ T cells in alopecia areata. It was cDNA, reverse transcribed from extracted RNA, that served as the sequencing template. The repertoire was sequenced with immunoSEQ multiplex PCR; TCRdb's copy has only in-frame clones and lacks some. The sample includes some 220,000 clones, around three fifths seen only once; the top ten take around 1.4%. Stated treatment: oral pan-JAK inhibitor, 5-10 mg twice daily. This material consisted of CD4+ T cells sorted from blood, taken at week 4, from a patient treated with tofacitinib. These TCRs come from a human donor with alopecia areata.

The chain is built from TRBV7-2 and TRBJ2-7; 10 bases are shared with TRBD1. The CDR3 consists of 15 residues. J was trimmed by 4 bases and V by 4 bases; bases with no gene match: 7. Germline V gene data show CDR1 as SGHTA and CDR2 as FQGNSA. For the CDR3, the DNA is TGTGCCAGCAGCTCCACTCCGGGACAGGGGTACGAGCAGTACTTC. Amino acid sequence: CASSSTPGQGYEQYF.

This clone occurred once. This chain links TRBV30 with TRBJ2-3; perhaps TRBD1 as D (5 bases). Germline loops: CDR1 GTSNPN, CDR2 SVGIG (reference sequence). The CDR3 is made up of 11 amino acids. Trimming took off 0 bases at V and 11 bases at J, with 9 bases between the two ends. The chain's CDR3 is CAWSVLDRQYF. Here the CDR3 DNA reads TGTGCCTGGAGTGTCCTAGACAGGCAGTATTTT.

This chain connects TRBV30 to TRBJ1-1, with D perhaps TRBD1 (5 bases). The CDR3 length is 13 residues. Trimming shortened V by 0 bases and J by 10 bases, and 15 bases separated the two germline ends. The germline gives CDR1 GTSNPN, CDR2 SVGIG (reference sequence). The CDR3 loop is CAWSVQGMKGAFF. CDR3 nucleotides: TGTGCCTGGAGTGTTCAGGGTATGAAGGGAGCTTTCTTT.

The J gene is TRBJ1-2, the V gene TRBV4-1, with D perhaps matching TRBD1 (5 bases). Germline V lookup: CDR1 MGHRA, CDR2 YSYEKL. The CDR3 contains 16 residues. The V end was cut by 0 bases, the J end by 6 bases, with 17 bases between. As DNA, the CDR3 is TGCGCCAGCAGCCAAGATAGCCGACAGCGGACCAATGGCTACACCTTC. Residues: CASSQDSRQRTNGYTF.

This clone was observed a handful of times. This CDR3 reads CAWTRNSYNEQFF. The CDR3 coding sequence is TGTGCCTGGACCCGAAACTCCTACAATGAGCAGTTCTTC. The chain links TRBV30 to TRBJ2-1; the D is unclear. Germline assignment: CDR1 GTSNPN and CDR2 SVGIG (reference sequence). The CDR3 spans 13 residues. V gave up 4 bases and J gave up 0 bases, with 7 bases separating them.

On this clone: The sample has other DNA sequences that encode this CDR3 too. V and J are TRBV29-1 and TRBJ2-7; no clear D. CDR1 and CDR2 (germline): SQVTM, ANQGSEA. The germline V and J ends were trimmed by 1 base and 0 bases, with 4 bases remaining between them. The CDR3 covers 12 residues. CDR3 residues: CSVEGDSYEQYF. In DNA form, the CDR3 reads TGCAGCGTTGAAGGGGACTCCTACGAGCAGTACTTC.

The CDR3 here is CASRSGGARYEQYF. CDR3 bases: TGTGCCAGCAGGAGCGGGGGGGCCAGATACGAGCAGTACTTC. This chain links TRBV6-5 with TRBJ2-7; TRBD2 matches at 10 bases. CDR3 length: 14 amino acids. Germline CDR1 MNHEY, CDR2 SVGAGI. With 6 bases clipped from V and 4 bases from J, the junction kept 6 bases outside the gene matches.

Written as DNA, the CDR3 is TGTGCCAGCAGCTCCTCTGGGGCCAACGTCCTGACTTTC. Its translation is CASSSSGANVLTF. The V call is TRBV7-2, the J call TRBJ2-6; no definite D call. The CDR3 is 13 amino acids. The germline V gene encodes CDR1 SGHTA and CDR2 FQGNSA. V was cut by 4 bases and J by 0 bases, with 1 base left in between.

The V call is TRBV5-6, the J call TRBJ2-7, with 10 bases lining up with TRBD1. Germline CDR1 is SGHDT and CDR2 is YYEEEE. The CDR3 consists of 13 residues. V shed 4 bases, J shed 4 bases, and the junction held 2 bases outside the gene matches. The CDR3 nucleotides are TGTGCCAGCAGCCGGGGACAGGGGTACGAGCAGTACTTC. The encoded protein is CASSRGQGYEQYF.

The chain employs TRBV15 and TRBJ1-6, with a weak D call TRBD1 (5 bases). Trimming removed 3 bases from V and 7 bases from J, with 10 bases in between. In germline, CDR1 is LNHNV, CDR2 YYDKDF (reference sequence). The CDR3 runs to 14 residues. The CDR3 is CATSSAQGNSPLHF. The CDR3 region has the DNA TGTGCCACCAGCAGCGCCCAGGGAAATTCACCCCTCCACTTT. The variable domain in full, with the rest retrieved from reference TRBV15 and TRBJ1-6, is DAMVIQNPRYQVTQFGKPVTLSCSQTLNHNVMYWYQQKSSQAPKLLFHYYDKDFNNEADTPDNFQSRRPNTSFCFLDIRSPGLGDTAMYLCATSSAQGNSPLHFGNGTRLTVT.

This chain uses TRBV4-3 with TRBJ2-2; possibly TRBD2 for D (6 bases). Deletions cut 0 bases from V and 6 bases from J, with 11 bases between. The CDR3 runs to 15 residues. CDR1 is LGHNA, CDR2 YSLEER, per germline. The CDR3 DNA reads TGCGCCAGCAGCCAAGAAGGGCGGGGTGCCGGGGAGCTGTTTTTT. Translation: CASSQEGRGAGELFF.

The chain joins TRBV10-1 to TRBJ2-5; D is unclear. Germline loops: CDR1 WNHNN, CDR2 SYGVQD (reference sequence). The CDR3 is 12 amino acids. V lost 4 bases and J 5 bases, leaving 8 bases between the germline ends. The CDR3 spells CASSGAGETQYF. The CDR3 DNA sequence: TGCGCCAGCAGTGGGGCCGGGGAGACCCAGTACTTC.

The rearrangement uses TRBV18 and TRBJ2-1, with a possible D match to TRBD1 (6 bases). Germline CDR1 reads KGHSH; CDR2 reads LQKENI. Trimming left V 1 base short and J 9 bases short, with 10 bases between. The CDR3 sequence is 13 residues long. The CDR3 spells CASSPQRDTEQFF. CDR3 nucleotide sequence: TGTGCCAGCTCACCACAAAGGGACACTGAGCAGTTCTTC.

This chain uses TRBV29-1 with TRBJ2-7; tentatively, D is TRBD2 (5 bases). The CDR3 is made up of 16 amino acids. Trimming pared 0 bases from V and 2 bases from J, leaving 17 bases between. Germline V gene data show CDR1 as SQVTM and CDR2 as ANQGSEA. CDR3 bases: TGCAGCGTTGAAGATCGGATTCGGACTGGAACCTACGAGCAGTACTTC. This encodes CSVEDRIRTGTYEQYF.

This clone has a count of ten or more. The rearrangement joins TRBV14 to TRBJ2-2; a possible D gene is TRBD1 (6 bases). Trimming pared 0 bases from V and 6 bases from J, leaving 8 bases between. This CDR3 is built from 14 residues. CDR1 is SGHDN, CDR2 FVKESK, per germline. In nucleotides, the CDR3 is TGTGCCAGCAGCCAAGAGTACAGGGCCGGGGAGCTGTTTTTT. This gives the protein CASSQEYRAGELFF. Combining the CDR3 with reference TRBV14 and TRBJ2-2 gives the whole variable domain EAGVTQFPSHSVIEKGQTVTLRCDPISGHDNLYWYRRVMGKEIKFLLHFVKESKQDESGMPNNRFLAERTGGTYSTLKVQPAELEDSGVYFCASSQEYRAGELFFGEGSRLTVL.

V gene TRBV5-1 combines with J gene TRBJ2-2; D is unresolved. The CDR3 runs 12 residues. Trimming stripped 5 bases from V and 5 bases from J, with 7 bases between. Looked up from germline, CDR1 is SGHRS and CDR2 is YFSETQ. The CDR3 sequence: CASREGTGELFF. CDR3 coding DNA: TGCGCCAGCAGAGAAGGAACCGGGGAGCTGTTTTTT.